This T cell receptor beta chain was sequenced for a study of response to subunit inactivated influenza vaccine. This CDR3 contains 14 residues. J lost 7 bases, V lost 1 base, and 3 bases had no gene match. Germline CDR1 SGHTA, CDR2 FQGNSA. Each CDR3 protein is one row after TCRdb ran MiXCR on the RT-PCR reads. Among about 780,000 distinct CDR3 sequences, approximately 17% were seen once, and the ten largest hold around 9.9%. The receptor comes from a middle-aged man who received an inactivated influenza vaccine. The rearrangement joins TRBV7-2 to TRBJ2-3; 9 bases fit TRBD2. The specimen was PBMCs from blood, collected 5 days after vaccination. CDR3 in amino acids: CASSLVREGYTQYF. The CDR3 coding sequence is TGTGCCAGCAGCTTAGTGCGGGAGGGATATACGCAGTATTTT.